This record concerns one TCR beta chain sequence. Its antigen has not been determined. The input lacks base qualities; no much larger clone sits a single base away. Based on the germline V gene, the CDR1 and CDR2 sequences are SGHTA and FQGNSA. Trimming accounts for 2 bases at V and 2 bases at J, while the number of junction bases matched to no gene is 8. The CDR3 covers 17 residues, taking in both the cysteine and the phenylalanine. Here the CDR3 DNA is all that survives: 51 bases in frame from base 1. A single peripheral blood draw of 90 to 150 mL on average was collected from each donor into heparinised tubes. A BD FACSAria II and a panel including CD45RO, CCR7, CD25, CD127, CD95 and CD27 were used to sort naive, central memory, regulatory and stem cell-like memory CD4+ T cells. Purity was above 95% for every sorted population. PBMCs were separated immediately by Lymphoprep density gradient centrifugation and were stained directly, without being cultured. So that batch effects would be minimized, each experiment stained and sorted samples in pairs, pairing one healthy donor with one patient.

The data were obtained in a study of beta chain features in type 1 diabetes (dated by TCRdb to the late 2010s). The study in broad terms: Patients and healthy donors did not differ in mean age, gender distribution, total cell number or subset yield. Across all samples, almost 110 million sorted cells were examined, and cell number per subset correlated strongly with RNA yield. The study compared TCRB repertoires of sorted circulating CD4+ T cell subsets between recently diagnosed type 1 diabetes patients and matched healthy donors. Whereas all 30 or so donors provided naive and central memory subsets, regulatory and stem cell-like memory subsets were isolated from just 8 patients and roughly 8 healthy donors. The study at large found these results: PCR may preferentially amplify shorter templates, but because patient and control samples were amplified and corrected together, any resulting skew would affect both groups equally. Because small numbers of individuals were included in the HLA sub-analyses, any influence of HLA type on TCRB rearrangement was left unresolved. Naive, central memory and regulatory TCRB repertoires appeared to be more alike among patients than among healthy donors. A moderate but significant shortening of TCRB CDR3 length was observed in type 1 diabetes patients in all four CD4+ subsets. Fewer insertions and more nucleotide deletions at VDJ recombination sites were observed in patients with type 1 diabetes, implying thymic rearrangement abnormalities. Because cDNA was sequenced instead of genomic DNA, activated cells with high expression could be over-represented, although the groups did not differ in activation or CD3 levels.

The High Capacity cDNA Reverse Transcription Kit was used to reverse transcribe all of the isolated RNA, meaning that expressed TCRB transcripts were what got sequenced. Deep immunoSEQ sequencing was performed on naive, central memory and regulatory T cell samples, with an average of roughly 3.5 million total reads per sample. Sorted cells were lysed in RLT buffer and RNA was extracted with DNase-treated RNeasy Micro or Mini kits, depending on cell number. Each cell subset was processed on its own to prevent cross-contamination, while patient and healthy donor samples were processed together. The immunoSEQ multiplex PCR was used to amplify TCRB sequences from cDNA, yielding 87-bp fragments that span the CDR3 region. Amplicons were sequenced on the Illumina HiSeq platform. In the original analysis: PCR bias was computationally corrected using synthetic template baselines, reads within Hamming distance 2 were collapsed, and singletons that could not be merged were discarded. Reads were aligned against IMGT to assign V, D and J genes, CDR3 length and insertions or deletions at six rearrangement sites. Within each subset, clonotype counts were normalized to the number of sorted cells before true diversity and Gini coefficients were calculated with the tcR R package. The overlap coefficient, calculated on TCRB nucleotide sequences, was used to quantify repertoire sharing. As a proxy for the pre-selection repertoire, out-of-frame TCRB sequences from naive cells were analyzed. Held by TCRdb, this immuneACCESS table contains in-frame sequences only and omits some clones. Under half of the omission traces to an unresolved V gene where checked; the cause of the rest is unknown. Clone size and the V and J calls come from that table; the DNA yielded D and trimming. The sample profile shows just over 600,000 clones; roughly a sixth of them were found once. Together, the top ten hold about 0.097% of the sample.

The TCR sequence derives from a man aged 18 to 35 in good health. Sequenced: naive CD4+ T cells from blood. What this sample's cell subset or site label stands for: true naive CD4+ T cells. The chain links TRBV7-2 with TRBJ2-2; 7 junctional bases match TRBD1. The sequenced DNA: TGTGCCAGCAGCTTAATCAGTGGGACAGTAAACACCGGGGAGCTGTTTTTT. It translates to CASSLISGTVNTGELFF.